Given below is one T cell receptor beta chain in context. How the authors handled the data: From reference gene primer amplification, estimates of nucleated cell counts were derived. TCRdb keeps only in-frame clones here, not all; method: immunoSEQ multiplex PCR. V, J and clone size were drawn from that table, and D and trimming were deduced from the DNA. The repertoire consists of roughly 150,000 clones, with 80% occurring once and the leading ten covering over 0.5%. This sample is part of a study of blood T cell repertoires in COVID-19. Looking at the study overall: Donors in the United States, Italy and Spain gave samples during acute or convalescent COVID-19. The analysed material was cDNA or gDNA that came from T cells, B-cell-depleted T cells, or PBMCs.

V shed 0 bases and J shed 0 bases, with 8 bases lying between them. This CDR3 region has 15 residues. Per the germline V gene, CDR1 is SGHDT and CDR2 is YYEEEE. This sequence joins TRBV5-6 and TRBJ2-3; unclear D gene. The source material was peripheral blood. The clonotype originates from a man in his sixties with acute or convalescent COVID-19. The CDR3 DNA is TGTGCCAGCAGCTTGGCCAGGCTTAGCACAGATACGCAGTATTTT. Amino acid sequence: CASSLARLSTDTQYF.